Shown below are 24 T cell receptor beta chains from a single sample sequenced in a study of spatial heterogeneity in lung cancer (dated by TCRdb to about 2019). Per the publication, the time point label means: sample taken at primary tumor resection. TCR sequencing used whole RNA extracted from tumor and nontumor lung tissue, or from cryopreserved PBMC samples, without cell sorting. The library came from 5' RACE. Sequencing instrument: NextSeq 500. TCRdb ran its own pipeline on the public reads, namely fastp trimming at Q25 and MiXCR clone calling, and kept in-frame beta chains. Rows are unified per CDR3 protein, each entry keeping the most common DNA and genes. The sample records around 11,000 distinct CDR3 sequences, 3% to 5% of which are singletons. The ten top clones hold under 9% of the sample. Here the sequenced sample was normal lung tissue next to the tumor, taken at surgery. Source of these receptors: a male donor with early-stage non-small cell lung cancer.

This clonotype is classed as medium-sized (0.01 to 0.1%). The rearrangement joins TRBV6-6 to TRBJ2-7, with D tentatively TRBD2 (5 bases). CDR1 is MNHNY, CDR2 SVGAGI, per germline (reference sequence). The CDR3 is 13 amino acids. V was shortened by 1 base and J by 5 bases, with 9 bases between the two germline ends. As DNA, the CDR3 is TGTGCCAGCAGTTACTGGCTAGCAGACGAGCAGTACTTC. Its protein is CASSYWLADEQYF.

By share, this clonotype counts as medium-sized. This chain connects TRBV2 to TRBJ2-3; 8 bases match TRBD2. The V gene end was trimmed by 4 bases and the J gene end by 4 bases; junction bases not matched to a gene: 4. The CDR3 has 14 amino acids. CDR1 is SNHLY, CDR2 FYNNEI, per germline. CDR3 DNA: TGTGCCAGCAGTGGGTCGGGAGGGGCAGATACGCAGTATTTT. The encoded protein is CASSGSGGADTQYF.

This clonotype turned up a few times. The rearrangement uses TRBV18 and TRBJ2-7; D is perhaps TRBD2 (5 bases). Germline V lookup: CDR1 KGHSH, CDR2 LQKENI. V was trimmed by 5 bases and J by 6 bases, leaving 20 bases between them. This CDR3 is 15 amino acids long. The CDR3 DNA sequence: TGTGCCAGCTCATTTGGAGAGGGTAATCGGGGCGAGCAGTACTTC. Translation gives CASSFGEGNRGEQYF.

This clonotype appeared many times. The chain joins TRBV6-2 or TRBV6-3 to TRBJ1-1; no clear D gene. The V gene's germline CDR1 is MNHEY and CDR2 SVGEGT. The CDR3 totals 12 residues. Trimming stripped 2 bases from V and 4 bases from J, with 5 bases between. CDR3 protein: CASSYVGTEAFF. The CDR3 coding sequence is TGTGCCAGCAGTTACGTGGGCACTGAAGCTTTCTTT.

Concerning this clonotype itself: One junction end disagrees with the germline gene, perhaps due to a read error. This chain uses TRBV7-7 with TRBJ2-1, with 9 bases matching TRBD1. In germline, CDR1 is SSHAT, CDR2 FNYEAQ (reference sequence). There are 14 residues in the CDR3. The chain's CDR3 is CASSPETGGNEQFF. The CDR3 bases are TGTGCTAGCAGCCCAGAGACAGGGGGCAATGAGCAGTTCTTC.

This clonotype appeared many times. This rearrangement joins TRBV7-2 to TRBJ2-3; D gene unclear. Trimming pared 4 bases from V and 1 base from J, leaving 15 bases between. Germline CDR1 reads SGHTA; CDR2 reads FQGNSA. The CDR3 consists of 16 residues. DNA of the CDR3: TGTGCCAGCAGCTCCGGACGTAACTCGGGCACAGATACGCAGTATTTT. This sequence encodes CASSSGRNSGTDTQYF.

By its share, this clonotype is medium-sized. The V gene is TRBV25-1, the J gene TRBJ1-2; TRBD1 matches at 7 bases. Germline V gene data show CDR1 as MGHDK and CDR2 as SYGVNS. The CDR3 is made up of 14 amino acids. V gave up 5 bases and J gave up 6 bases; unmatched junction bases: 9. CDR3 in amino acids: CASSHLARGDGYTF. CDR3 bases: TGTGCCAGCAGTCACCTCGCCAGGGGGGATGGCTACACCTTC.

This clonotype has a count of ten or more. The J gene is TRBJ2-2, the V gene TRBV9, with 8 positions matching TRBD2. V was pared by 3 bases and J by 3 bases, with 1 base of the junction left unmatched. The CDR3 runs to 14 residues. The V gene's germline CDR1 is SGDLS and CDR2 YYNGEE. The CDR3 region is CASSARGDTGELFF. The CDR3 nucleotides are TGTGCCAGCAGCGCGCGGGGGGACACCGGGGAGCTGTTTTTT. The whole variable domain, filled in from reference TRBV9 and TRBJ2-2, reads DSGVTQTPKHLITATGQRVTLRCSPRSGDLSVYWYQQSLDQGLQFLIQYYNGEERAKGNILERFSAQQFPDLHSELNLSSLELGDSALYFCASSARGDTGELFFGEGSRLTVL.

Many counts were recorded for this clonotype. The rearrangement links TRBV20-1 to TRBJ1-1; D call uncertain. The CDR3 runs 15 residues. V shed 5 bases and J shed 0 bases, with 16 bases lying between them. The germline V gene encodes CDR1 DFQATT and CDR2 SNEGSKA (reference sequence). This chain's CDR3 is CSARAAVNMNTEAFF. The CDR3 coding sequence is TGCAGTGCTCGGGCGGCAGTCAACATGAACACTGAAGCTTTCTTT.

This clonotype was counted many times. The rearrangement links TRBV27 to TRBJ2-3, with 10 bases matching TRBD2. The CDR3 runs 16 residues. V trimming: 5 bases; J trimming: 2 bases; junction bases outside the gene matches: 7. Per germline, CDR1 MNHEY and CDR2 SMNVEV (reference sequence). CDR3 bases: TGTGCCAGCAGTCCATTAGCGGGGGGACTCACAGATACGCAGTATTTT. Amino acid sequence: CASSPLAGGLTDTQYF.

This clonotype was recorded at least ten times. CDR3 region: CSVAYRATEAFF. CDR3 nucleotide sequence: TGCAGCGTTGCGTACAGGGCCACTGAAGCTTTCTTT. This chain links TRBV29-1 with TRBJ1-1, with a weak D call TRBD1 (6 bases). The CDR3 extends over 12 amino acids. The germline CDR1 and CDR2 sequences are SQVTM and ANQGSEA. The V gene lost 4 bases and the J gene lost 4 bases, with 10 bases spanning the gap. Complete variable domain (other parts from reference TRBV29-1 and TRBJ1-1): SAVISQKPSRDICQRGTSLTIQCQVDSQVTMMFWYRQQPGQSLTLIATANQGSEATYESGFVIDKFPISRPNLTFSTLTVSNMSPEDSSIYLCSVAYRATEAFFGQGTRLTVV.

In its sample, this clonotype was seen many times. The chain uses TRBV13 and TRBJ1-6; D ambiguous. This CDR3 comprises 12 residues. Germline V lookup: CDR1 PRHDT, CDR2 FYEKMQ (reference sequence). Trimming removed 5 bases at V and 8 bases at J, with 7 bases between. DNA of the CDR3: TGTGCCAGCAGCAGCGATGATTCACCCCTCCACTTT. It is translated as CASSSDDSPLHF.

This clonotype came up a few times. V is TRBV7-2 and J is TRBJ2-2; possible D gene TRBD2, 7 bases. Deletions cut 6 bases from V and 3 bases from J, with 14 bases between. This CDR3 has 15 amino acids. From germline, CDR1 is SGHTA and CDR2 FQGNSA. As DNA, the CDR3 is TGTGCCAGCAGATCGCGGGGGCGCGACACCGGGGAGCTGTTTTTT. Translated, it gives CASRSRGRDTGELFF.

This clonotype was counted many times. The genes are TRBV12-3 or TRBV12-4 and TRBJ1-2, with D unresolved. There are 12 residues in the CDR3. V was pared by 3 bases and J by 4 bases, with 6 bases between. This chain's CDR3 is CASSLTVYGYTF. CDR3 sequence (DNA): TGTGCCAGCAGTTTGACGGTCTATGGCTACACCTTC.

This clonotype appeared many times. The genes are TRBV28 and TRBJ2-7, with 8 bases aligning to TRBD2. Germline loops: CDR1 MDHEN, CDR2 SYDVKM. The CDR3 totals 15 residues. Trimming at V came to 6 bases and at J to 2 bases, leaving 9 bases not matched to a gene. The CDR3 here is CASSSGGRQTYEQYF. The CDR3 DNA reads as TGTGCCAGCAGCAGTGGCGGGAGGCAGACCTACGAGCAGTACTTC.

By share of the sample, this clonotype is medium-sized. V and J are TRBV2 and TRBJ2-7; TRBD1 agrees at 8 bases. There are 14 residues in the CDR3. Germline values: CDR1 SNHLY, CDR2 FYNNEI. J gave up 3 bases and V 7 bases, and 8 bases lay outside the gene matches. CDR3 in amino acids: CASKKDREHYEQYF. The CDR3 nucleotides are TGTGCCAGCAAGAAGGACAGGGAACACTACGAGCAGTACTTC.

This clonotype occurred many times. This rearrangement joins TRBV28 to TRBJ1-6, with 7 bases fitting TRBD1. The CDR3 contains 17 residues. Germline loops: CDR1 MDHEN, CDR2 SYDVKM. Trimming took 2 bases from V and 7 from J; bases not matched to a gene: 11. Here the CDR3 DNA reads TGTGCCAGCAGTTTAGGGGGGTTTGACAGGGCAAATTCACCCCTCCACTTT. Its protein is CASSLGGFDRANSPLHF.

This clonotype was seen many times. V usage is TRBV6-6 and J usage is TRBJ2-7, with D hard to call. Looked up from germline, CDR1 is MNHNY and CDR2 is SVGAGI (reference sequence). The CDR3 sequence is 13 residues long. The V gene lost 1 base and the J gene lost 3 bases, with 7 bases spanning the gap. The CDR3 loop reads CASSYFSSYEQYF. CDR3 nucleotide sequence: TGTGCCAGCAGTTACTTCTCCAGCTACGAGCAGTACTTC.

This clonotype was seen ten or more times. The rearrangement joins TRBV27 to TRBJ2-6; 11 bases match TRBD2. Germline CDR1 reads MNHEY; CDR2 reads SMNVEV (reference sequence). This CDR3 is built from 17 residues. The V and J ends lost 6 bases and 0 bases, in that order; junction bases with no gene match: 4. The CDR3 DNA sequence: TGTGCCAGCAGACCCGGGACTAGCGGCTCTGGGGCCAACGTCCTGACTTTC. Protein: CASRPGTSGSGANVLTF.

At least ten counts were recorded for this clonotype. The V and J genes are TRBV20-1 and TRBJ1-4, with D unresolved. The V and J ends lost 5 bases and 3 bases respectively, with 16 bases between them. Germline lookup yields CDR1 DFQATT and CDR2 SNEGSKA (reference sequence). The CDR3 has 15 residues. CDR3 bases: TGCAGTGCTGGACTCAAAGAGGCGGCTAATGAAAAACTGTTTTTT. As protein: CSAGLKEAANEKLFF.

This clonotype has just a few counts. The chain has TRBV29-1 and TRBJ2-3, with D tentatively TRBD2 (6 bases). Trimming removed 7 bases at V and 15 bases at J, with 20 bases between. Germline CDR1 SQVTM, CDR2 ANQGSEA. CDR3 size: 11 residues. Written as DNA, the CDR3 is TGCAGCGCAAAGGACGGGACTCCCTCATATTTT. Translating it yields CSAKDGTPSYF.

This clonotype was recorded many times. The chain has TRBV18 and TRBJ2-7; D ambiguous. Germline V CDR1 and CDR2: KGHSH, LQKENI. V lost 8 bases and J lost 2, with 13 bases in between. The CDR3 spans 13 residues. DNA of the CDR3: TGTGCCAGCCATGACGGCGTAACCTACGAGCAGTACTTC. Translation: CASHDGVTYEQYF.

This clonotype was recorded at least ten times. The chain carries TRBV29-1 and TRBJ1-4, with 10 bases aligning to TRBD1. Trimming cost V 3 bases and J 6 bases; bases outside gene matches: 4. Germline loops: CDR1 SQVTM, CDR2 ANQGSEA. The CDR3 consists of 14 residues. Here the CDR3 DNA reads TGCAGCGTTGAGATTGGGACAGGGGATGAAAAACTGTTTTTT. Amino acid sequence: CSVEIGTGDEKLFF.

This clonotype is judged medium-sized. V is TRBV6-2 or TRBV6-3 and J is TRBJ1-2; 7 nucleotides align to TRBD1. Germline trimming cut 4 bases from V and 5 bases from J; bases unmatched to any gene: 10. The germline V gene encodes CDR1 MNHEY and CDR2 SVGEGT. The CDR3 spans 15 residues. The CDR3 loop is CASSSTHRDRYGYTF. The CDR3 DNA sequence: TGTGCCAGCAGTTCCACCCACCGGGACAGATATGGCTACACCTTC.